Sequencing of this T cell receptor (beta chain) was carried out in a study of blood T cell repertoires in COVID-19 (dated by TCRdb to about 2020). Broadly, across the study: Collaborator samples came from the United States, Italy and Spain and covered acute and convalescent phases of COVID-19. The repertoires were released in a freely available public database meant as a resource for research on the immune response to SARS-CoV-2. Subjects who had been exposed to COVID-19, were actively infected with it, or had recovered from it provided the deeply sampled blood TCRbeta repertoires that made up the dataset. Sample metadata almost always included a de-identified subject ID, COVID-19 status, age in years and sex. Where HLA class I and class II types were available, the types were taken from metadata supplied by the sample provider, not from assay-based typing. The material from the prospective study consisted of cDNA or gDNA derived from T cells, B-cell-depleted T cells, or PBMCs. The samples were drawn from two sources: the first 160 participants of the ongoing ImmuneRACE study, and 950 to 1,500 subjects contributed by 6 global collaborators. The investigation overall reported the following: Clinical and demographic metadata were provided uncurated, with the amount varying by source and participant.

CDR1 is given as MNHEY and CDR2 as SVGAGI, both from the germline V gene. Unmatched junction bases come to 4, with V trimmed by 5 bases and J by 3 bases. The cysteine opens and the phenylalanine closes a CDR3 of 13 amino acids. The retained sequence is limited to the CDR3, 39 bases, with the frame set at the first base. The immunoSEQ Assay, a bias-controlled multiplex PCR, was used to amplify TCRbeta CDR3 regions from genomic DNA. Per the source publication's procedure: Within the assay, amplification of reference gene primers was used to estimate how many nucleated cells each sample contained. To quantify the absolute abundance of each unique TCRbeta CDR3 rearrangement, sequence reads were collapsed and filtered. For each sample, productive Simpson clonality was calculated as the square root of Simpson's diversity index across productive rearrangements. TCRdb obtained this table from immuneACCESS and retained in-frame rearrangements with V and J assigned. These tables miss some clones; where compared with another copy, unresolved V genes account for less than half of the shortfall, and the remainder is unexplained. That table gives V, J and clone size, and the DNA gave D and trimming. The sample records a few hundred thousand clones, roughly nine tenths of which are singletons. The ten biggest clones cover 0.94% of the sample.

Remarks on this clone: It lacks a known antigen. The record has no base qualities; no much larger clone is one base away.

Another Seattle source contributed samples from volunteer blood donors who had recovered from COVID-19. Each collaborating institution followed its own protocols to collect whole blood in K2EDTA tubes. Collaborator samples were shipped for TCRbeta analysis as frozen whole blood, isolated PBMCs, or DNA extracted from either sample type. The sample comprised peripheral blood. This receptor was obtained from a middle-aged woman who had recovered from COVID-19. In this chain, TRBV6-5 is recombined with TRBJ2-7, and 7 junctional nucleotides match TRBD2. The encoded CDR3 is CASSLQRDYEQYF. The nucleotides read TGTGCCAGCAGTCTACAGCGGGACTACGAGCAGTACTTC.